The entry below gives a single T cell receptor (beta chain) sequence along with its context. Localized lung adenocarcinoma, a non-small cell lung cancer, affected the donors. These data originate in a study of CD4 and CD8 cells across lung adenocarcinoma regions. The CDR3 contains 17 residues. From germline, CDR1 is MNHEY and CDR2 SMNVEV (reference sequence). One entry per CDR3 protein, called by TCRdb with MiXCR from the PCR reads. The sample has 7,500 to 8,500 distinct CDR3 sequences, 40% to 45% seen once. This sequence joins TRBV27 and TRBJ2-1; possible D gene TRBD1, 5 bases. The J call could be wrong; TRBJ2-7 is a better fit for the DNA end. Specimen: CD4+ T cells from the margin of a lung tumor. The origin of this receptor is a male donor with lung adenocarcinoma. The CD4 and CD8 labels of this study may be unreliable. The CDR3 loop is CASSFGAGPISYNEQYF. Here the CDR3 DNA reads TGTGCCAGCAGTTTTGGGGCAGGCCCCATCTCCTACAATGAGCAGTACTTC.